This TCR beta chain was sequenced during a study of a mutant IDH1 vaccine in newly diagnosed glioma. About the study: Earlier treatment was radiotherapy, temozolomide, or both, with most getting both. Study-wide points: Seemingly, pseudoprogression had no relation to changes in the top peripheral T cell clonotypes.

CDR1 SGHTA and CDR2 FQGNSA come from the germline V gene. Unmatched junction bases numbered 6, after V lost 1 base and J lost 4 bases. CDR3 length equals 16 residues. The time point denotes: week 35, safety follow-up. Every vaccine dose comprised 300 ug of mutant IDH1 20-mer peptide plus topical imiquimod. Eight vaccinations reached patients in weeks 1, 3, 5, 7, 11, 15, 19 and 23. The donors had new WHO grade 3 or 4 astrocytomas; these were IDH1-mutant and ATRX-lost. The method was immunoSEQ multiplex PCR; TCRdb's version includes in-frame clones alone and lacks a portion of them. The table has 45,000 to 55,000 clones, over 60% seen once. In regard to this clone: Its antigen is unidentified.

The sample in question was PBMCs, obtained from a glioma patient whose treatment included an IDH1 peptide vaccine. The sequence came from a man aged 40-49 years with glioma. The chain couples TRBV7-2 to TRBJ2-1; 8 nucleotides line up with TRBD2. CDR3 nucleotide sequence: TGTGCCAGCAGCTTAGACCGGGGGGGCCAGTACAATGAGCAGTTCTTC. Translating gives CASSLDRGGQYNEQFF.